The clone carrying this T cell receptor (beta chain) has a handful of counts. Its antigen is unidentified. Healthy Russian Caucasian donors spanned ages about 6 to 95 years. Researchers isolated at least 6 million PBMCs per sample. Samples each yielded at least 5 micrograms of total RNA. With a J-beta primer mix and a sample-barcoded 5' primer, a second PCR ran about 7 to 12 cycles. Via MiXCR, TCRdb re-called the 5' RACE reads, giving one row per CDR3 protein. The repertoire holds roughly 1.7 million distinct CDR3 sequences, with roughly a third as singletons. This CDR3 spans 15 amino acids. CDR1 MNHNS and CDR2 SASEGT come from the germline V gene. J was trimmed by 6 bases and V by 6 bases; bases with no gene match: 9. This sample is part of a study of blood T cells in healthy people across ages. Study conclusions and caveats: Older age went with lower TCR beta diversity per million T cells, in a roughly linear way.

This chain links TRBV6-1 with TRBJ2-1; 9 bases are a match to TRBD2. Material for sequencing was blood. The clonotype comes from a young woman in good health. The CDR3 nucleotides are TGTGCCAGCAGGTTGGGCGGGGGGGCATTCAATGAGCAGTTCTTC. Encoded protein: CASRLGGGAFNEQFF.